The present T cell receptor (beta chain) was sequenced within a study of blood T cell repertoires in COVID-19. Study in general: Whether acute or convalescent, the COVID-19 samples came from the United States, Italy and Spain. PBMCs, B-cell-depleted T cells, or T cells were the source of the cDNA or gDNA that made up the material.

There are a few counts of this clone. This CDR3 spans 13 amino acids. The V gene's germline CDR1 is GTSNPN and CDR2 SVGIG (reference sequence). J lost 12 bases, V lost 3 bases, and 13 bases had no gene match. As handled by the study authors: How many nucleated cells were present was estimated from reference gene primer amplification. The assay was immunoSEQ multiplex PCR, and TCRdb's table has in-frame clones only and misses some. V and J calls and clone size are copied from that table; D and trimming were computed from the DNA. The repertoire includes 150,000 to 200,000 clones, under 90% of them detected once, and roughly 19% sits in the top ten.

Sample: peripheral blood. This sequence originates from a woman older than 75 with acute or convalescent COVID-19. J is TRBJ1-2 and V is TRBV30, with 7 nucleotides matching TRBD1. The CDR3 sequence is CAWSPLARGVHTF. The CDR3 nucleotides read TGTGCCTGGAGCCCTTTGGCCAGGGGGGTTCACACCTTC.